This T cell receptor (beta chain) was sequenced in a study of blood T cell repertoires in COVID-19. CDR1 is SGHKS and CDR2 is YYEKEE in the germline V gene (reference sequence). V shed 0 bases and J shed 1 base, with 10 bases lying between them. The CDR3 contains 15 residues. Measured with immunoSEQ multiplex PCR; TCRdb has only the in-frame clones, and not every one. In the table there are 65,000 to 95,000 clones, approximately 91% of which are singletons. The Seattle patients joined while their infection was active and were tracked longitudinally afterward. This TCR was sampled from a man aged 50 to 59 with COVID-19, enrolled during active disease. The chain recombines TRBV5-5 with TRBJ2-5, with D unclear. Sequenced sample: peripheral blood. The CDR3 bases are TGTGCCAGCAGCTTGGCTATCCTTACCCAAGAGACCCAGTACTTC. This translates into CASSLAILTQETQYF.